This TCR beta chain was identified during a study of regulatory T cells in long-lasting Graves disease. Findings of the study overall: Whereas new patients shared roughly 910 public clonotypes, persistent patients shared more, at some 2,700.

On this clonotype: The antigen remains unidentified.

Time point defined: newly diagnosed GD, antithyroid drugs for less than 3 months. Making the TCR library involved RNA that had been extracted from PBMCs. Library construction for TCR beta used iRepertoire HTBI primers and Arm-PCR of CDR3 regions. TCRdb called the multiplex PCR reads again in MiXCR, with one record for every CDR3 protein. The data show approximately 300,000 distinct CDR3 sequences, 15% to 20% seen once. This TCR was sampled from a female donor with Graves disease. Specimen: peripheral blood mononuclear cells (PBMCs), collected at new diagnosis, from a patient treated with antithyroid drugs.

The CDR3 DNA reads as TGTGCCAGCCGGAGCCAAGCGAACACCGGGGAGCTGTTTTTT. Protein sequence: CASRSQANTGELFF. The chain recombines TRBV7-2 with TRBJ2-2; no reliable D call. CDR1 and CDR2 from the germline V gene are SGHTA and FQGNSA. V was cut by 8 bases and J by 0 bases, with 10 bases left in between. The CDR3 has 14 amino acids.